These 3 T cell receptor beta chains originate from one sample sequenced in a study of shared clonotypes between healthy human individuals. Sequenced by immunoSEQ multiplex PCR; TCRdb stores in-frame clones only, minus some. The sample includes fewer than 650,000 clones, around 81% of them seen just once. Material for sequencing was PBMCs. The receptors here all came from a woman aged 40 to 50 in good health. Some clones in this sample may be carry-over from other donors' samples.

A few counts support this clone. J is TRBJ1-2 and V is TRBV7-9; D might be TRBD1 (6 bases). Germline V gene sequence: CDR1 SEHNR, CDR2 FQNEAQ (reference sequence). The CDR3 has 15 amino acids. V was clipped by 5 bases and J by 3 bases, with 16 bases between them. CDR3 residues: CASSPRGTGHYGYTF. CDR3 nucleotides: TGTGCCAGCAGCCCCCGCGGTACAGGGCACTATGGCTACACCTTC.

The chain is built from TRBV7-8 and TRBJ2-7, with 8 bases lining up with TRBD1. This CDR3 is built from 15 residues. Per germline, CDR1 SGHVS and CDR2 FQNEAQ. V was clipped by 5 bases and J by 2 bases; unmatched bases: 8. For the CDR3, the DNA is TGTGCCAGCAGCCCCCGGACAGGGTTCACCTACGAGCAGTACTTC. It encodes CASSPRTGFTYEQYF.

This chain connects TRBV28 to TRBJ2-1; a weak D match, TRBD2 (6 bases). CDR3 size: 13 residues. The germline V gene encodes CDR1 MDHEN and CDR2 SYDVKM. Trimming pared 4 bases from V and 4 bases from J, leaving 8 bases between. The CDR3 DNA reads TGTGCCAGCAGTTACGGGAGATACAATGAGCAGTTCTTC. The encoded protein is CASSYGRYNEQFF. Variable domain in full (rest from reference TRBV28 and TRBJ2-1): DVKVTQSSRYLVKRTGEKVFLECVQDMDHENMFWYRQDPGLGLRLIYFSYDVKMKEKGDIPEGYSVSREKKERFSLILESASTNQTSMYLCASSYGRYNEQFFGPGTRLTVL.